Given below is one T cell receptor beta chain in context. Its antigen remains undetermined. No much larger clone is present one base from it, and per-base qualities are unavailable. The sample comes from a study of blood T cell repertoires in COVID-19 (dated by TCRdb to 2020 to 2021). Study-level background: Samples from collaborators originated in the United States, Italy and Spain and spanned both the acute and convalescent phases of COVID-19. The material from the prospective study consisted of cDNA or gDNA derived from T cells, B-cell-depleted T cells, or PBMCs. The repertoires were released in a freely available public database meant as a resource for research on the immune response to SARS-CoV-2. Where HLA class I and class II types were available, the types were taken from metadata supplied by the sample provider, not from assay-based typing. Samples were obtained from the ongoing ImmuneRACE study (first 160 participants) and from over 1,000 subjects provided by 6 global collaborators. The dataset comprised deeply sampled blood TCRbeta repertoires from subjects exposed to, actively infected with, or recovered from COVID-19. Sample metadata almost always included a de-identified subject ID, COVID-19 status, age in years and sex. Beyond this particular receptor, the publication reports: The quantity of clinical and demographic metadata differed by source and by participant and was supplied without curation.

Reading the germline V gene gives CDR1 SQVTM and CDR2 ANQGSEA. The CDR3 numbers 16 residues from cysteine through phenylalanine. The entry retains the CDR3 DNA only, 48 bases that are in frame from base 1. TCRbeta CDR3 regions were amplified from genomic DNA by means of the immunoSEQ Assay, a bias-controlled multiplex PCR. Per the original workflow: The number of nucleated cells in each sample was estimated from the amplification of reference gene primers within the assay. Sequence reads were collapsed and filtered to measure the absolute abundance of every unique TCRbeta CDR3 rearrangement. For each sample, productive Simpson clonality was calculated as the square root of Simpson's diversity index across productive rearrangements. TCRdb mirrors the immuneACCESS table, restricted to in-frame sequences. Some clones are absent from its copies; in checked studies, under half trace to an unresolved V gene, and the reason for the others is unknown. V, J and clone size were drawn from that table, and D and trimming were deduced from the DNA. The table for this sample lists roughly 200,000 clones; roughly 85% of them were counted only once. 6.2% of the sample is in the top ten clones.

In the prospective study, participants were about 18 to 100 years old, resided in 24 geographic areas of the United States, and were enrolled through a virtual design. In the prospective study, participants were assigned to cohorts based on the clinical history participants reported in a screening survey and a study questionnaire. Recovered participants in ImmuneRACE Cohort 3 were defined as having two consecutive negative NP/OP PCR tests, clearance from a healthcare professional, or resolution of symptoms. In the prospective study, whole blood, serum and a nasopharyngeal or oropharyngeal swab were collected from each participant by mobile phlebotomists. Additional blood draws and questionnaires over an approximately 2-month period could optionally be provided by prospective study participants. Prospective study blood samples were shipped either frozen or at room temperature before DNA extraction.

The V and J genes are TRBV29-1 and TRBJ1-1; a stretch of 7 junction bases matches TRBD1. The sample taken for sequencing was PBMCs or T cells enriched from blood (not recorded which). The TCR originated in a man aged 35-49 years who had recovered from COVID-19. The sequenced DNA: TGCATGACCGAGGGGGCGCGGGCGTTCGGGAACACTGAAGCTTTCTTT. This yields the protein CMTEGARAFGNTEAFF. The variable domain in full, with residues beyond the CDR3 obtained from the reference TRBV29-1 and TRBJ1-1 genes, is SAVISQKPSRDICQRGTSLTIQCQVDSQVTMMFWYRQQPGQSLTLIATANQGSEATYESGFVIDKFPISRPNLTFSTLTVSNMSPEDSSIYLCMTEGARAFGNTEAFFGQGTRLTVV.